These 16 T cell receptor beta chains originate from one sample sequenced in a study of blood T cell repertoires in COVID-19 (dated by TCRdb to between 2020 and 2021). Library preparation was by the immunoSEQ multiplex PCR assay. TCRdb limited this immuneACCESS table to in-frame rearrangements with V and J called. A share of clones is missing; checked studies link under half to unresolved V genes, and the rest is unexplained. The sample table lists under 140,000 clones, approximately 85% of them with a count of one. Of the sample, 16% falls within the top ten clones. Sequencing input: peripheral blood. The source of these receptors is a woman aged 55-69 years with acute or convalescent COVID-19.

The chain is built from TRBV7-8 and TRBJ1-5; possibly TRBD1 for D (5 bases). This CDR3 region has 15 residues. Trimming pared 2 bases from V and 4 bases from J, leaving 12 bases between. Germline V gene lookup returns CDR1 SGHVS and CDR2 FQNEAQ. This CDR3 is CASSLTGRYNQPQHF. In DNA form, the CDR3 reads TGTGCCAGCAGCTTAACAGGACGGTATAATCAGCCCCAGCATTTT.

V usage is TRBV5-1 and J usage is TRBJ2-7; 9 nucleotides match TRBD2. V was clipped by 3 bases and J by 8 bases; unmatched bases: 9. Germline V lookup: CDR1 SGHRS, CDR2 YFSETQ. This CDR3 comprises 14 residues. In DNA, the CDR3 is TGCGCCAGCAGCTCTACCCTAGCGGGGAGTAAGCAGTACTTC. It specifies CASSSTLAGSKQYF.

The chain has TRBV5-1 and TRBJ2-1; perhaps TRBD2 as D (7 bases). The CDR3 covers 16 residues. The germline CDR1 and CDR2 sequences are SGHRS and YFSETQ. V lost 4 bases and J 4 bases, leaving 18 bases between the germline ends. This CDR3 is CASSPMAGGLYNEQFF. DNA for the CDR3: TGCGCCAGCAGCCCCATGGCCGGGGGGCTGTACAATGAGCAGTTCTTC.

The rearrangement joins TRBV5-1 to TRBJ2-2; weak D call: TRBD2 (5 bases). From germline, CDR1 is SGHRS and CDR2 YFSETQ. The CDR3 spans 16 residues. Deletions cut 4 bases from V and 5 bases from J, with 18 bases between. The CDR3 loop reads CASSRPETGSTGELFF. CDR3 bases: TGCGCCAGCAGCCGACCGGAGACGGGGTCTACCGGGGAGCTGTTTTTT.

The J gene is TRBJ2-2, the V gene TRBV5-1, with D uncertain. This CDR3 region has 14 residues. The V gene lost 4 bases and the J gene lost 4 bases, with 11 bases spanning the gap. Germline V gives CDR1 SGHRS, CDR2 YFSETQ. The CDR3 nucleotides read TGCGCCAGCAGCCTTGGGCAGGCCACCGGGGAGCTGTTTTTT. Protein product: CASSLGQATGELFF.

This chain connects TRBV18 to TRBJ1-1; 8 nucleotides align to TRBD1. CDR3 length: 14 residues. CDR1 is KGHSH and CDR2 is LQKENI in the germline V gene. V was clipped by 2 bases and J by 5 bases; unmatched bases: 4. CDR3 sequence: CASSPVQGATEAFF. The CDR3 bases are TGTGCCAGCTCACCAGTCCAGGGGGCGACTGAAGCTTTCTTT.

This chain joins TRBV11-3 and TRBJ2-7, with 7 bases aligning to TRBD2. The CDR3 is made up of 12 amino acids. Germline CDR1 reads SGHNT; CDR2 reads YENEEA. J gave up 9 bases and V 4 bases, and 6 bases lay outside the gene matches. The CDR3, as DNA: TGTGCCAGCAGCTCAACTAGCGAGGTGCAGTACTTC. It specifies CASSSTSEVQYF.

This rearrangement joins TRBV4-3 to TRBJ2-1; 9 positions match TRBD1. Germline V gene sequence: CDR1 LGHNA, CDR2 YSLEER. The V gene end was trimmed by 1 base and the J gene end by 7 bases; junction bases not matched to a gene: 14. The CDR3 runs 18 residues. The CDR3 protein is CASSQALPLGQGGNEQFF. CDR3 sequence (DNA): TGCGCCAGCAGCCAAGCCCTCCCCCTGGGACAGGGTGGAAATGAGCAGTTCTTC.

V gene TRBV7-9 combines with J gene TRBJ2-3, with D maybe TRBD1 (5 bases). Germline loops: CDR1 SEHNR, CDR2 FQNEAQ (reference sequence). The CDR3 covers 14 residues. V shed 7 bases and J shed 6 bases, with 17 bases lying between them. CDR3: CASTEISGLDTQYF. Here the CDR3 DNA reads TGTGCCAGCACCGAAATATCAGGGTTGGATACGCAGTATTTT.

The rearrangement joins TRBV19 to TRBJ2-2; no definite D call. The CDR3 is 18 residues long. Germline V gene lookup returns CDR1 LNHDA and CDR2 SQIVND (reference sequence). The V gene lost 1 base and the J gene lost 6 bases, with 21 bases spanning the gap. The CDR3 here is CASSIGLTYEHLPGELFF. The DNA of the CDR3 is TGTGCCAGTAGTATAGGATTAACGTACGAACATCTCCCCGGGGAGCTGTTTTTT.

This chain links TRBV7-9 with TRBJ2-1, with D possibly called TRBD1 or TRBD2 (6 bases each). V dropped 8 bases and J dropped 7 bases, with 15 bases sitting between them. Germline-derived CDR1 and CDR2 are SEHNR and FQNEAQ (reference sequence). The CDR3 runs 13 residues. CDR3 bases: TGTGCCAGCTCCAAGGGGGGTTGGAATGAGCAGTTCTTC. Its protein product is CASSKGGWNEQFF.

The rearrangement uses TRBV6-6 and TRBJ1-2; 9 nucleotides agree with TRBD1. V lost 7 bases and J lost 4; bases outside the gene matches: 4. The germline V gene encodes CDR1 MNHNY and CDR2 SVGAGI (reference sequence). The CDR3 extends over 13 amino acids. The CDR3 protein is CASTGTGTYGYTF. The CDR3 bases are TGTGCCAGCACCGGGACAGGGACCTATGGCTACACCTTC.

The chain links TRBV28 to TRBJ2-7, with D maybe TRBD2 (7 bases). In germline, CDR1 is MDHEN, CDR2 SYDVKM. The V and J ends lost 6 bases and 4 bases respectively, with 16 bases between them. The CDR3 is 14 residues long. The CDR3 nucleotides read TGTGCCAGCAGAGGGGGGGCAGACAAGTACGAGCAGTACTTC. This translates into CASRGGADKYEQYF.

Here the CDR3 reads CASSALDRYQPQHF. The CDR3 DNA sequence: TGTGCCAGTAGTGCCCTGGACAGATATCAGCCCCAGCATTTT. The chain employs TRBV19 and TRBJ1-5; possibly TRBD1 for D (6 bases). This CDR3 region has 14 residues. Trimming stripped 5 bases from V and 5 bases from J, with 13 bases between. Germline CDR1 is LNHDA and CDR2 is SQIVND (reference sequence).

The V call is TRBV10-3, the J call TRBJ2-7; no clear D. The V end lost 6 bases, the J end lost 3 bases, and 18 bases lay between the germline ends. Germline V gives CDR1 ENHRY, CDR2 SYGVKD. CDR3 size: 15 residues. For the CDR3, the DNA is TGTGCCATCAGCGAATCCTTAATCCCCGGCTACGAGCAGTACTTC. Its protein is CAISESLIPGYEQYF.

The J gene is TRBJ1-2, the V gene TRBV4-1; the D is unclear. V lost 0 bases, J lost 3 bases, and 11 bases lay in between. This CDR3 is built from 15 residues. The germline CDR1 and CDR2 sequences are MGHRA and YSYEKL. CDR3 nucleotides: TGCGCCAGCAGCCAAGAATCAGGATTTTACTATGGCTACACCTTC. It specifies CASSQESGFYYGYTF.